These 18 T cell receptor beta chains came from one sample sequenced in a study of immune evolution from preneoplasia to lung adenocarcinoma. TCRdb's table, derived via immunoSEQ multiplex PCR, lists solely in-frame clones and lacks some. The sample lists 9,500 to 12,000 clones, approximately 90% seen once, with approximately 3.5% in the top ten. The sequenced sample consisted of FFPE invasive lung adenocarcinoma tissue. Receptors originate from a person between 65 and 79 years old with invasive lung adenocarcinoma.

The chain links TRBV6-5 to TRBJ2-1; 9 bases line up with TRBD2. V trimming: 2 bases; J trimming: 4 bases; junction bases outside the gene matches: 6. The germline gives CDR1 MNHEY, CDR2 SVGAGI. The CDR3 totals 16 residues. CDR3 in DNA: TGTGCCAGCAGTTACGGTGGTAGCGGGGGATACAATGAGCAGTTCTTC. This translates into CASSYGGSGGYNEQFF.

Only a few counts were recorded for this clone. CDR3 protein: CSVWQNTGELFF. Here the CDR3 DNA reads TGCAGCGTGTGGCAGAACACCGGGGAGCTGTTTTTT. This chain uses TRBV29-1 with TRBJ2-2, with D uncertain. Trimming shortened V by 6 bases and J by 1 base, and 6 bases separated the two germline ends. From germline, CDR1 is SQVTM and CDR2 ANQGSEA. CDR3 length: 12 residues.

The CDR3 sequence is CSASSGANVLTF. The CDR3 region has the DNA TGCAGCGCTTCGTCTGGGGCCAACGTCCTGACTTTC. The chain combines TRBV29-1 with TRBJ2-6; D gene ambiguous. This CDR3 has 12 amino acids. V lost 7 bases to trimming and J lost 1 base, with 5 bases between them. CDR1 is SQVTM and CDR2 is ANQGSEA in the germline V gene.

The chain employs TRBV2 and TRBJ2-5; possible D gene TRBD1, 5 bases. Trimming pared 4 bases from V and 2 bases from J, leaving 8 bases between. From germline, CDR1 is SNHLY and CDR2 FYNNEI. CDR3 size: 13 residues. CDR3 region: CASSGQLQETQYF. CDR3 sequence (DNA): TGTGCCAGCAGTGGACAGCTACAAGAGACCCAGTACTTC.

The V and J genes are TRBV10-3 and TRBJ1-5; 11 bases match TRBD1. J gave up 4 bases and V 5 bases, and 4 bases lay outside the gene matches. The CDR3 is 15 amino acids. Germline values: CDR1 ENHRY, CDR2 SYGVKD. The CDR3 nucleotides read TGTGCCATCAGTCCCGGGACAGGGGGAAATCAGCCCCAGCATTTT. Translation gives CAISPGTGGNQPQHF.

The count of this clone is one. J is TRBJ2-2 and V is TRBV7-9; TRBD1 aligns across 9 bases. The junction had 8 bases not matched to a gene; V was cut back by 5 bases and J by 4 bases. The CDR3 is made up of 16 amino acids. Germline V CDR1 and CDR2: SEHNR, FQNEAQ (reference sequence). The CDR3 sequence is CASSSGTGGITGELFF. Written as DNA, the CDR3 is TGTGCCAGCAGCAGTGGTACAGGGGGCATCACCGGGGAGCTGTTTTTT.

The J gene is TRBJ2-7, the V gene TRBV7-9, with D perhaps matching TRBD1 or TRBD2 (5 bases each). Germline V gene data show CDR1 as SEHNR and CDR2 as FQNEAQ (reference sequence). Trimming took off 3 bases at V and 2 bases at J, with 23 bases between the two ends. There are 18 residues in the CDR3. The DNA for the CDR3 is TGTGCCAGCAGCTTCCCGATGTCCGGGACGGCACGTCCCTACGAGCAGTACTTC. The encoded protein is CASSFPMSGTARPYEQYF.

The CDR3 region has the DNA TGTGCCAGCAGCTTAAGGACTCATCTCAACGAGCAGTACTTC. Translation: CASSLRTHLNEQYF. This chain connects TRBV7-3 to TRBJ2-7; tentatively, D is TRBD2 (5 bases). Germline values: CDR1 SGHTA, CDR2 FQGTGA. Trimming removed 1 base at V and 5 bases at J, with 12 bases between. The CDR3 is made up of 14 amino acids.

The chain carries TRBV29-1 and TRBJ1-1, with 7 bases lining up with TRBD1. This CDR3 comprises 14 residues. Germline V lookup: CDR1 SQVTM, CDR2 ANQGSEA. V gave up 4 bases and J gave up 4 bases; unmatched junction bases: 9. CDR3 coding DNA: TGCAGCGTTGCTCCGAGGACAGGATCCACTGAAGCTTTCTTT. This gives the protein CSVAPRTGSTEAFF.

The rearrangement uses TRBV27 and TRBJ2-3, with D perhaps matching TRBD1 (6 bases). V shed 3 bases and J shed 9 bases, with 10 bases lying between them. The CDR3 has 12 amino acids. Looked up from germline, CDR1 is MNHEY and CDR2 is SMNVEV (reference sequence). The CDR3 DNA reads as TGTGCCAGCAGTTTCGATCAGGGGACGCAGTATTTT. Translation: CASSFDQGTQYF.

This clone appeared once. This chain joins TRBV9 and TRBJ2-5, with TRBD2 identical over 9 bases. CDR1 is SGDLS, CDR2 YYNGEE, per germline. This CDR3 region has 15 residues. V gave up 4 bases and J gave up 5 bases; unmatched junction bases: 9. CDR3 protein: CASSPFAGGGETQYF. The DNA of the CDR3 is TGTGCCAGCAGCCCTTTCGCGGGAGGGGGGGAGACCCAGTACTTC.

The genes are TRBV5-8 and TRBJ1-5; no reliable D call. V gave up 0 bases and J gave up 8 bases, with 12 bases separating them. CDR3 length: 14 residues. Germline values: CDR1 SGHTS, CDR2 YDEGEE. This CDR3 is CASSLEGIGEPQHF. CDR3 nucleotide sequence: TGTGCCAGCAGCTTGGAAGGGATTGGGGAGCCCCAGCATTTT.

This chain uses TRBV5-4 with TRBJ1-2; TRBD1 matches 9 bases. V lost 2 bases and J lost 2; bases outside the gene matches: 7. In germline, CDR1 is SGHNT, CDR2 YYREEE (reference sequence). The CDR3 loop spans 16 amino acids. CDR3 sequence: CASSLPDRGYNYGYTF. The CDR3 DNA follows: TGTGCCAGCAGCTTACCTGACAGGGGGTACAACTATGGCTACACCTTC.

This clone occurred once. The chain couples TRBV29-1 to TRBJ2-3, with D possibly being TRBD1 or TRBD2 (6 bases each). Germline V CDR1 and CDR2: SQVTM, ANQGSEA. There are 15 residues in the CDR3. Trimming cost V 2 bases and J 1 base, with 13 bases left between them. CDR3 sequence (DNA): TGCAGCGTTGAAATAGTGGAGGGGGGCACAGATACGCAGTATTTT. As protein: CSVEIVEGGTDTQYF.

The rearrangement links TRBV27 to TRBJ1-4; 7 bases fit TRBD1. The J segment lost 6 bases and the V segment lost 7 bases, leaving 11 bases of the junction unmatched. Germline-derived CDR1 and CDR2 are MNHEY and SMNVEV (reference sequence). The length of the CDR3 is 15 residues. The DNA for the CDR3 is TGTGCCAGCATCTTCCCTCCGACAGGGTATGAAAAACTGTTTTTT. Translating it yields CASIFPPTGYEKLFF.

The chain links TRBV2 to TRBJ2-1; D is unclear. Germline CDR1 SNHLY, CDR2 FYNNEI. Deletions cut 7 bases from V and 4 bases from J, with 8 bases between. The CDR3 has 12 residues. The chain's CDR3 is CASILGYNEQFF. The DNA of the CDR3 is TGTGCCAGCATATTAGGGTACAATGAGCAGTTCTTC.

This sequence joins TRBV5-4 and TRBJ2-7; D gene unclear. Trimming cost V 3 bases and J 2 bases, with 9 bases left between them. The germline gives CDR1 SGHNT, CDR2 YYREEE (reference sequence). The CDR3 runs 13 residues. CDR3 residues: CASSSPLTYEQYF. CDR3 in DNA: TGTGCCAGCAGCTCCCCTTTGACCTACGAGCAGTACTTC.

The chain recombines TRBV25-1 with TRBJ1-2; D gene uncertain. Trimming took off 4 bases at V and 6 bases at J, with 6 bases between the two ends. Germline V gives CDR1 MGHDK, CDR2 SYGVNS. The CDR3 loop spans 11 amino acids. CDR3 sequence: CASSGGHGYTF. For the CDR3, the DNA is TGTGCCAGCAGTGGAGGGCATGGCTACACCTTC.